This TCR beta chain was identified in a study of blood T cell repertoires in COVID-19. The overall study: The origin of the acute and convalescent COVID-19 samples was the United States, Italy and Spain. The analysed material was cDNA or gDNA that came from T cells, B-cell-depleted T cells, or PBMCs.

In the original analysis: Amplification with reference gene primers provided the estimates of nucleated cell counts. The data were produced by immunoSEQ multiplex PCR, yet TCRdb's version contains in-frame clones alone and is incomplete. The V and J calls and clone size are taken from that table; D and trimming were inferred from the DNA. The sample records under 200,000 clones, approximately 87% being singletons. A Seattle source enrolled patients during active infection and followed them longitudinally. This CDR3 comprises 17 residues. V lost 1 base and J lost 0, with 13 bases in between. CDR1 is SGHTA and CDR2 is FQGNSA in the germline V gene.

The chain links TRBV7-2 to TRBJ1-5; no reliable D call. What was sequenced was peripheral blood. This clonotype originated in a woman aged 55-69 years with COVID-19, enrolled during active disease. CDR3 nucleotide sequence: TGTGCCAGCAGCTTAGTGTCGGGGATGTATAGCAATCAGCCCCAGCATTTT. It is translated as CASSLVSGMYSNQPQHF. Looking up the rest from reference TRBV7-2 and TRBJ1-5 gives the full variable domain: GAGVSQSPSNKVTEKGKDVELRCDPISGHTALYWYRQSLGQGLEFLIYFQGNSAPDKSGLPSDRFSAERTGGSVSTLTIQRTQQEDSAVYLCASSLVSGMYSNQPQHFGDGTRLSIL.